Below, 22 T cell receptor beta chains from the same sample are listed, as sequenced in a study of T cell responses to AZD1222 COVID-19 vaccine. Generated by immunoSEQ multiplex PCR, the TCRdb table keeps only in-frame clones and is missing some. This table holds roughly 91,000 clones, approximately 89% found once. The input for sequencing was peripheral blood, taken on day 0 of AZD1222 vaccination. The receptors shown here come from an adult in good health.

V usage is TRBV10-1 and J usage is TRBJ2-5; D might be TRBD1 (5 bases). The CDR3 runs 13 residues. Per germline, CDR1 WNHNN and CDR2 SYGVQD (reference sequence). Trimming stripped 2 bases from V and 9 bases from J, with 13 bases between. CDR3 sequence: CASSETVGAAQYF. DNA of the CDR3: TGCGCCAGCAGTGAGACAGTTGGGGCGGCCCAGTACTTC.

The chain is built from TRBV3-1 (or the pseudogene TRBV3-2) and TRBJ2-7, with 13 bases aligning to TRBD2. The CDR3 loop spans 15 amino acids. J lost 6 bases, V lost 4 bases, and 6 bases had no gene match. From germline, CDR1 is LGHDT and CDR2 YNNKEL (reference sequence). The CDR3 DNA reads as TGTGCCAGCAGCCGGGAACTAGCGGGGGGGTTCGAGCAGTACTTC. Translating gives CASSRELAGGFEQYF.

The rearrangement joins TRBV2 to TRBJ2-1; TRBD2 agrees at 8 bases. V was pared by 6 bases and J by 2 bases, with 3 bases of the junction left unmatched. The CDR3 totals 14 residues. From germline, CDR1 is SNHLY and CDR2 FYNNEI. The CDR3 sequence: CASRLAGPYNEQFF. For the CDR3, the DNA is TGTGCCAGCAGGTTAGCGGGGCCCTACAATGAGCAGTTCTTC.

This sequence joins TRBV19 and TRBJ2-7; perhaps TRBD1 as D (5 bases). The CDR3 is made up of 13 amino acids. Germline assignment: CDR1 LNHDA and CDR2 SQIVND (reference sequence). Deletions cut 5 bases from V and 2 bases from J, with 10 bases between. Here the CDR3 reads CASSLGLAYEQYF. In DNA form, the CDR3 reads TGTGCCAGTAGTTTGGGGCTCGCCTACGAGCAGTACTTC.

CDR3 nucleotides: TGCGCCAGCAGCCAAGAGTTTCACCCGCCCGGGACAACCCGCTCTGGGGCCAACGTCCTGACTTTC. This encodes CASSQEFHPPGTTRSGANVLTF. The gene calls are TRBV4-3 and TRBJ2-6, with D possibly being TRBD1 (6 bases). This CDR3 is 22 amino acids long. V lost 0 bases and J lost 0, with 24 bases in between. Germline lookup yields CDR1 LGHNA and CDR2 YSLEER.

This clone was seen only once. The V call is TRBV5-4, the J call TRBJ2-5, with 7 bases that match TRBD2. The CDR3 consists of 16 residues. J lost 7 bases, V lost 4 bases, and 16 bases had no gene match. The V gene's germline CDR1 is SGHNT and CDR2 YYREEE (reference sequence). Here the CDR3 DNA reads TGTGCCAGCAGCCCTGGTTCTAGCGGAGGCGGGGGGACCCAGTACTTC. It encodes CASSPGSSGGGGTQYF.

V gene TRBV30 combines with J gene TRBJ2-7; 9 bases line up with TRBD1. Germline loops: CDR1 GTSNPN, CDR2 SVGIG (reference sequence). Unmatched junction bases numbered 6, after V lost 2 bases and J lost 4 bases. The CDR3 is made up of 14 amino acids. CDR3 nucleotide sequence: TGTGCCTGGAGTAGGAGGACAGGGGTTTACGAGCAGTACTTC. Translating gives CAWSRRTGVYEQYF.

This CDR3 is CASSPGLARETQYF. The CDR3 nucleotides read TGTGCCAGCTCACCCGGACTAGCGAGGGAGACCCAGTACTTC. The J gene is TRBJ2-5, the V gene TRBV18; TRBD2 agrees at 9 bases. The J segment lost 5 bases and the V segment lost 3 bases, leaving 4 bases of the junction unmatched. Per germline, CDR1 KGHSH and CDR2 LQKENI. The CDR3 is made up of 14 amino acids.

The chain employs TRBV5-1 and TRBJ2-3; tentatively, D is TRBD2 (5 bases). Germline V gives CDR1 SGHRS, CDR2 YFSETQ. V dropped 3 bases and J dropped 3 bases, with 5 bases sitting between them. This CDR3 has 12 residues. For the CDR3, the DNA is TGCGCCAGCAGCTGGGAGACAGATACGCAGTATTTT. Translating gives CASSWETDTQYF.

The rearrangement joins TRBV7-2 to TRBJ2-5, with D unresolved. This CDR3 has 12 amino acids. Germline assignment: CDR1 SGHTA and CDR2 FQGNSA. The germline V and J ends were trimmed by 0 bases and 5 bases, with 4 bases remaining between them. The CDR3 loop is CASSLARETQYF. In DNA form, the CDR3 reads TGTGCCAGCAGCTTAGCTAGGGAGACCCAGTACTTC.

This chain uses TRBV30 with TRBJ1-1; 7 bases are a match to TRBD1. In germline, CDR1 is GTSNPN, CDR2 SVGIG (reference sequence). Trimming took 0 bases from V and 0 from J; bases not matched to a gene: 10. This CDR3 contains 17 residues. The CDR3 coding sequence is TGTGCCTGGAGTGTTTGGGACAGACAAACCATGAACACTGAAGCTTTCTTT. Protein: CAWSVWDRQTMNTEAFF.

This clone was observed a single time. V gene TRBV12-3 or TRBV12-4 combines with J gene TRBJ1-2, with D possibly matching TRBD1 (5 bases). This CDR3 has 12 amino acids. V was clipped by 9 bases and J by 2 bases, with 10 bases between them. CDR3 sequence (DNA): TGTGCCAGTTCTCGGGGGAACTATGGCTACACCTTC. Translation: CASSRGNYGYTF.

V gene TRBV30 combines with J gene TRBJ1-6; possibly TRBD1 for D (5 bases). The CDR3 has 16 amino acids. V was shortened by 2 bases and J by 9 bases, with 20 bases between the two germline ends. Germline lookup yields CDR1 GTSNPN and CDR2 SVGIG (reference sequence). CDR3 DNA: TGTGCCTGGAGTAGGGGCGGTCGACCGGATTTTTCACCCCTCCACTTT. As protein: CAWSRGGRPDFSPLHF.

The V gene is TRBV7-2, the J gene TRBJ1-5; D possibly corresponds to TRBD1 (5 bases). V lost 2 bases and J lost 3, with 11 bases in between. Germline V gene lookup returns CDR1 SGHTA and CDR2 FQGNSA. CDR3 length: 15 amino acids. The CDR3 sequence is CASSLWQGLNQPQHF. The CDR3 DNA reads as TGTGCCAGCAGCTTATGGCAGGGACTCAATCAGCCCCAGCATTTT.

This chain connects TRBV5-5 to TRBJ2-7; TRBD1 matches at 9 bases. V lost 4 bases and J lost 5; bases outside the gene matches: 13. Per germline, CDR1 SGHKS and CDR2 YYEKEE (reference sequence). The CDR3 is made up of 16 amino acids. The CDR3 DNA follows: TGTGCCAGCAGCCCAGTAGTCGGACAGGGGTTTCACGAGCAGTACTTC. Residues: CASSPVVGQGFHEQYF.

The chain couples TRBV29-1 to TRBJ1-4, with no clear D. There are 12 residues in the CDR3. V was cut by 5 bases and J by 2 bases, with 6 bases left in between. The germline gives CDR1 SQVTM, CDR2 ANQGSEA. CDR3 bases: TGCAGCGTTTTAGGTACTAATGAAAAACTGTTTTTT. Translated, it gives CSVLGTNEKLFF.

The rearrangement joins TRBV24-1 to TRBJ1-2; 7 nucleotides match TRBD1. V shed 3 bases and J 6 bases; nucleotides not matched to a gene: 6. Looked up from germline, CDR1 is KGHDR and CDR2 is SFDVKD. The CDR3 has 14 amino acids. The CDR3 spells CATSDRQGRDGYTF. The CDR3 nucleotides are TGTGCCACCAGTGATAGACAGGGTAGAGATGGCTACACCTTC.

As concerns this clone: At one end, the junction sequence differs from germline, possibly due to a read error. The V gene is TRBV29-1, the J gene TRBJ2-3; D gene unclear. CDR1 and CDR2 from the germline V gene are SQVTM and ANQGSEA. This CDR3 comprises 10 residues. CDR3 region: CSVEDHDRAF. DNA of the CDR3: TGCAGCGTTGAAGATCACGACCGGGCCTTT.

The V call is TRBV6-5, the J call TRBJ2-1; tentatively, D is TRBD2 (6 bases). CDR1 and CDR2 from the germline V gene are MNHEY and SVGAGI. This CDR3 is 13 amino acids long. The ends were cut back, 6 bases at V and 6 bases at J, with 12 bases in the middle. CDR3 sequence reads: CASSPPGLNEQFF. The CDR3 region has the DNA TGTGCCAGCAGCCCACCGGGACTCAATGAGCAGTTCTTC.

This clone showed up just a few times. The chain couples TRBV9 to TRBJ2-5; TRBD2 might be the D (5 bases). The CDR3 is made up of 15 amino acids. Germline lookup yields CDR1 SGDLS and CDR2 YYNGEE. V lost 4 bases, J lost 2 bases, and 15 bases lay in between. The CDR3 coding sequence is TGTGCCAGCAGCCCAGGCCGAGGGTTTCAAGAGACCCAGTACTTC. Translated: CASSPGRGFQETQYF.

The CDR3 bases are TGTGCCAGCAGCTTAGGCACCAGCTCCTACAATGAGCAGTTCTTC. Protein: CASSLGTSSYNEQFF. The rearrangement joins TRBV7-2 to TRBJ2-1; D remains unclear. Between the trimmed V and J ends, which lost 1 base and 0 bases, there was a span of 7 bases. The germline CDR1 and CDR2 sequences are SGHTA and FQGNSA. The CDR3 extends over 15 amino acids.

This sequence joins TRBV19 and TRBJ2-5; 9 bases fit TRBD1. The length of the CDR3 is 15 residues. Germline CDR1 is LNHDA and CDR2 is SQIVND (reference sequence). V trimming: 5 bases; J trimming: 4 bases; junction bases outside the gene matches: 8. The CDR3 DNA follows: TGTGCCAGTAGTTCCCGACAGGGGGTTGGAGAGACCCAGTACTTC. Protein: CASSSRQGVGETQYF.